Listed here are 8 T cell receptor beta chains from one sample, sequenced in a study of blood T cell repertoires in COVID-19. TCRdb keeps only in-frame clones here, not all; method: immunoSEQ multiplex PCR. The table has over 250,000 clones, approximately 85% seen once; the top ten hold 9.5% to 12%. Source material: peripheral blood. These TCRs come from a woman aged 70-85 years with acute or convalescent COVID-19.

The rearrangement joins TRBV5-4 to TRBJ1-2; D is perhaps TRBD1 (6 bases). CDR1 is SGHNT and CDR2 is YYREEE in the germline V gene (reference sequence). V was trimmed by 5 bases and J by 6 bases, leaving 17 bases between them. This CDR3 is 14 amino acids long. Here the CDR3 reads CASSQGKRTNGYTF. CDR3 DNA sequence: TGTGCCAGCAGTCAGGGGAAAAGAACGAATGGCTACACCTTC.

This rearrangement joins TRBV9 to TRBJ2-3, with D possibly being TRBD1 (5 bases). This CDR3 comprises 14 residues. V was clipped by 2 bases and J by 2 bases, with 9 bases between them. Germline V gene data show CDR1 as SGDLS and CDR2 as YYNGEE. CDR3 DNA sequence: TGTGCCAGCAGCGTGAGACAGTTCACAGATACGCAGTATTTT. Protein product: CASSVRQFTDTQYF. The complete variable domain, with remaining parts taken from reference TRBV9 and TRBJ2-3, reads DSGVTQTPKHLITATGQRVTLRCSPRSGDLSVYWYQQSLDQGLQFLIQYYNGEERAKGNILERFSAQQFPDLHSELNLSSLELGDSALYFCASSVRQFTDTQYFGPGTRLTVL.

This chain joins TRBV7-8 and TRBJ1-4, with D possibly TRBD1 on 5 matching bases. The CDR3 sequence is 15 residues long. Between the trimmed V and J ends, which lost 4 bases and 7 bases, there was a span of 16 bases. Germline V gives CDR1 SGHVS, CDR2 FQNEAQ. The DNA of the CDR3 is TGTGCCAGCAGCTACGACAGATCACGATCTGAAAAACTGTTTTTT. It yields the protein CASSYDRSRSEKLFF.

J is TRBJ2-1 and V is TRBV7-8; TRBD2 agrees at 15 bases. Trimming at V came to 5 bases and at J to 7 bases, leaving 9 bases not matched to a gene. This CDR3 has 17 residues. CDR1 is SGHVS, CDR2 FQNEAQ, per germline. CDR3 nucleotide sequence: TGTGCCAGCAGCCGGGGACTAGCGGGGGGTCGGGCTAATGAGCAGTTCTTC. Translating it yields CASSRGLAGGRANEQFF.

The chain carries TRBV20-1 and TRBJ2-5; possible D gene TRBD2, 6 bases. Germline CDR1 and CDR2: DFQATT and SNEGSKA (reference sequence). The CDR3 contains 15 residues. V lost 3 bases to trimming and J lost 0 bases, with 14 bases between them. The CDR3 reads CSASRGGAYQETQYF. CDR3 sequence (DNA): TGCAGTGCTAGTAGGGGCGGGGCCTACCAAGAGACCCAGTACTTC.

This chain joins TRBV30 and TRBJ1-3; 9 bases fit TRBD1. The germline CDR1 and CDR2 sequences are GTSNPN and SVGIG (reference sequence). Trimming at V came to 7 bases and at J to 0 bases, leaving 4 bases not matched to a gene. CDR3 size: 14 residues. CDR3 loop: CAYWDRASGNTIYF. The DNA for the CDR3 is TGTGCCTACTGGGACAGGGCCTCTGGAAACACCATATATTTT.

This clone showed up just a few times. The CDR3 DNA sequence: TGTGCCAGCACCCCTGCGGGGTCCAGGAATCAGCCCCAGCATTTT. Encoded protein: CASTPAGSRNQPQHF. The chain links TRBV27 to TRBJ1-5; D gene ambiguous. The CDR3 extends over 15 amino acids. Trimming took off 7 bases at V and 4 bases at J, with 17 bases between the two ends. The germline V gene has CDR1 MNHEY and CDR2 SMNVEV (reference sequence).

CDR3 region: CASSRGGSADTQYF. CDR3 nucleotide sequence: TGCGCCAGCAGCCGCGGGGGATCCGCAGATACGCAGTATTTT. V is TRBV5-1 and J is TRBJ2-3; 7 positions agree with TRBD2. The J segment lost 4 bases and the V segment lost 4 bases, leaving 6 bases of the junction unmatched. The CDR3 is made up of 14 amino acids. Germline-derived CDR1 and CDR2 are SGHRS and YFSETQ.